What follows is one T cell receptor beta chain and its context. Its antigen target is currently unknown. Base qualities were left out, and no much larger clone turns up one base away. These data originate in a study of blood T cell repertoires in COVID-19 (TCRdb year 2020). About the study as a whole: Collaborator samples came from the United States, Italy and Spain and covered acute and convalescent phases of COVID-19. Sample metadata almost always included a de-identified subject ID, COVID-19 status, age in years and sex. Where available, HLA class I and class II types were obtained from metadata supplied by the sample provider rather than from assay-based typing. A freely available public database, intended as a resource for researchers studying the immune response to SARS-CoV-2, is where the repertoires were released. The material from the prospective study consisted of cDNA or gDNA derived from T cells, B-cell-depleted T cells, or PBMCs. Deeply sampled blood TCRbeta repertoires from subjects exposed to, actively infected with, or recovered from COVID-19 were included in the dataset. Samples came from the ongoing ImmuneRACE study (first 160 participants) plus 1,254 subjects from 6 global collaborators. The full study reports these points: The amount of clinical and demographic metadata varied by source and participant and was provided uncurated.

TCRbeta CDR3 regions were amplified from genomic DNA by means of the immunoSEQ Assay, a bias-controlled multiplex PCR. The original methods were these. The number of nucleated cells in each sample was estimated by amplification of reference gene primers within the assay. To quantify the absolute abundance of each unique TCRbeta CDR3 rearrangement, sequence reads were collapsed and filtered. For each sample, productive Simpson clonality was calculated as the square root of Simpson's diversity index over productive rearrangements. What TCRdb holds here is the immuneACCESS table cut down to in-frame rearrangements. Part of the clones is not present; checked against another copy, under half of the missing clones reflect an unresolved V gene, and the others are unexplained. That table supplies the V and J calls and clone size; D and trimming were determined from the DNA. For this sample there are some 150,000 clones; 80% to 85% appear just once. The biggest ten clones account for approximately 4% of the sample.

Each collaborating institution followed its own protocols to collect whole blood in K2EDTA tubes. Collaborator samples were shipped for TCRbeta analysis as frozen whole blood, isolated PBMCs, or DNA extracted from either sample type. The source is a woman aged 55-70 years with acute or convalescent COVID-19. Material: peripheral blood.

At the DNA level, the sequence is TGTGCCAGCAGGCTACAGGGCTTTAGCTCCTACGAGCAGTACTTC. Translated, this is CASRLQGFSSYEQYF. Rearrangement joined TRBV6-5 to TRBJ2-7; tentative D gene TRBD1, with 6 bases matching. The CDR3, from cysteine to phenylalanine, totals 15 residues. The entry retains the CDR3 DNA only, 45 bases that are in frame from base 1. The germline V gene provides CDR1 MNHEY and CDR2 SVGAGI. V loses 6 bases, J loses 0 bases, and the germline ends lie 15 bases apart.